This entry features one T cell receptor (beta chain) sequence. Its cognate antigen is unknown. The CDR3 is 13 residues long. Trimming pared 4 bases from V and 4 bases from J, leaving 7 bases between. Germline V gene data show CDR1 as SGHAT and CDR2 as FQNNGV. The sample originates from a study of shared clonotypes between healthy human individuals. Study overall: Donors were a couple of women and a few men aged 18 to 49.

CD45RO-negative cells were positively selected for CCR7, leaving out terminally differentiated effector memory CD45RA+ cells. Study outcomes and limitations: Rarefaction indicated that sorted-subset sequencing remained incomplete although depth was large.

Methods used by the authors: ImmunoSEQ output held junction-only sequences without quality scores, so filtering differed. Using immunoSEQ multiplex PCR, the repertoire was profiled, and TCRdb retains in-frame clones only, with some absent. The V and J calls and the clone size are those of that table, but D and trimming were determined from the DNA. The repertoire consists of some 2.1 million clones, with just under 95% occurring once and the leading ten covering approximately 1.7%. The chain carries TRBV11-2 and TRBJ2-2, with D uncertain. The clonotype originates from a man between 18 and 35 years old in good health. Some clones in this sample may be carry-over from other donors' samples. Sequenced: naive CD8+ T cells from PBMCs. This CDR3 reads CASSSDFTGELFF. The DNA for the CDR3 is TGTGCCAGCAGCTCTGACTTCACCGGGGAGCTGTTTTTT.